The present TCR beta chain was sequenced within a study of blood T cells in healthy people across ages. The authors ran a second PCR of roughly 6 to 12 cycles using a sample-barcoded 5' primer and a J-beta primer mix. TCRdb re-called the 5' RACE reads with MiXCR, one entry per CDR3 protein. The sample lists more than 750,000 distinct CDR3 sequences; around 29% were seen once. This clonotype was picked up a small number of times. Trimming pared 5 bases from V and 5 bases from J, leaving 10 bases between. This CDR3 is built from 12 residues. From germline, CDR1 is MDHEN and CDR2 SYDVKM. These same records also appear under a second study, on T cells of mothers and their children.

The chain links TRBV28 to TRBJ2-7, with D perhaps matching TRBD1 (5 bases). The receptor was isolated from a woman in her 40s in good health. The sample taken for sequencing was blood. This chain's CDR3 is CASSARDNEQYF. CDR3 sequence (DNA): TGTGCCAGCAGTGCCAGGGATAACGAGCAGTACTTC.